The clone carrying this T cell receptor beta chain was seen many times. The record originates from a study of T-cell reconstitution after alpha-beta-depleted transplantation in children. A library of TCRbeta sequences, prepared with unique molecular identifiers, was generated. TCRdb re-called the PCR reads with MiXCR, one entry per CDR3 protein. The table shows about 540,000 distinct CDR3 sequences, with approximately 20% occurring only once. This TCR derives from a human donor who donated a stem cell graft to a child with acute lymphoblastic leukemia. Sequences were derived from PBMCs from the stem cell graft donor, sampled from the stem cell graft.

CDR3 bases: TGCGCCAGCAGCGGACAGACTAATGAAAAACTGTTTTTT. It is translated as CASSGQTNEKLFF. The chain joins TRBV5-1 to TRBJ1-4; a possible D gene is TRBD1 (6 bases). CDR3 size: 13 residues. Between the trimmed V and J ends, which lost 4 bases and 2 bases, there was a span of 6 bases. Germline CDR1 reads SGHRS; CDR2 reads YFSETQ.